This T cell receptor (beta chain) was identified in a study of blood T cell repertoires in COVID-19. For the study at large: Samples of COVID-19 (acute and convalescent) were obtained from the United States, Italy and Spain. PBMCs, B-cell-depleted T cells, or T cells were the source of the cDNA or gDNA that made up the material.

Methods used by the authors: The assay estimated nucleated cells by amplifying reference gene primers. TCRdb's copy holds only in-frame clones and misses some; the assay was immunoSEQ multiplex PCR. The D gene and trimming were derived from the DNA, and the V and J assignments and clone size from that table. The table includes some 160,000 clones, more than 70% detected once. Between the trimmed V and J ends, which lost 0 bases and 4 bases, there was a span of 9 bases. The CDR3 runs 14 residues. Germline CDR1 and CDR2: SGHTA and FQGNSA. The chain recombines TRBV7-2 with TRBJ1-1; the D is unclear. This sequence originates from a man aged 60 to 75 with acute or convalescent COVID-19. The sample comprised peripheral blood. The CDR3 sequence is CASSLAQRGTEAFF. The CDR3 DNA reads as TGTGCCAGCAGCTTAGCCCAGCGGGGCACTGAAGCTTTCTTT.